Presented here are 19 T cell receptor beta chains from one specimen sequenced in a study of beta chain features in type 1 diabetes. The entirety of the isolated RNA underwent reverse transcription, so expressed TCRB transcripts were sequenced. TCRdb's copy holds only in-frame clones and misses some; the assay was immunoSEQ multiplex PCR. The sample comprises about half a million clones, about an eighth of which are singletons, and approximately 0.05% rests with the top ten. The sample was naive CD4+ T cells from blood. Receptors originate from a woman younger than 30 in good health.

The V call is TRBV5-1, the J call TRBJ2-2; D remains unclear. The V end lost 0 bases, the J end lost 0 bases, and 6 bases lay between the germline ends. The CDR3 loop spans 15 amino acids. Germline-derived CDR1 and CDR2 are SGHRS and YFSETQ. CDR3 DNA: TGCGCCAGCAGCTTGGAGGCAGCGAACACCGGGGAGCTGTTTTTT. It encodes CASSLEAANTGELFF.

The chain combines TRBV5-1 with TRBJ2-6; the D is unclear. V dropped 2 bases and J dropped 0 bases, with 9 bases sitting between them. Germline assignment: CDR1 SGHRS and CDR2 YFSETQ. The CDR3 has 16 residues. The CDR3 region has the DNA TGCGCCAGCAGCTTTGGCGACAACTCTGGGGCCAACGTCCTGACTTTC. It yields the protein CASSFGDNSGANVLTF.

This clone occurred a few times. The gene calls are TRBV29-1 and TRBJ2-1; 7 bases align to TRBD2. Germline CDR1 reads SQVTM; CDR2 reads ANQGSEA. The CDR3 is 15 residues long. Trimming cost V 3 bases and J 0 bases; bases outside gene matches: 5. The CDR3 DNA follows: TGCAGCGTTGAGGGCGGGAGTTTCTCCTACAATGAGCAGTTCTTC. Encoded protein: CSVEGGSFSYNEQFF.

This chain joins TRBV9 and TRBJ2-1, with D possibly called TRBD1 or TRBD2 (6 bases each). V was pared by 4 bases and J by 15 bases, with 20 bases between. Per the germline V gene, CDR1 is SGDLS and CDR2 is YYNGEE. The CDR3 covers 13 residues. The CDR3 DNA is TGTGCCAGCAGCTTCCTCCTGACGGGGGCCCTGTTCTTC. It translates to CASSFLLTGALFF.

This clone came up a few times. This sequence joins TRBV7-8 and TRBJ1-2; D gene ambiguous. Trimming stripped 0 bases from V and 6 bases from J, with 11 bases between. Germline V gene data show CDR1 as SGHVS and CDR2 as FQNEAQ. CDR3 length: 14 residues. CDR3 region: CASSLAGFGNGYTF. The DNA of the CDR3 is TGTGCCAGCAGCTTAGCGGGGTTCGGAAATGGCTACACCTTC.

CDR3 amino acids: CASKPTGGSYNEQFF. The CDR3 DNA follows: TGTGCCAGCAAGCCCACAGGGGGCTCCTACAATGAGCAGTTCTTC. V and J are TRBV27 and TRBJ2-1, with 8 bases fitting TRBD1. Germline CDR1 and CDR2: MNHEY and SMNVEV (reference sequence). The CDR3 is made up of 15 amino acids. The ends lost 7 bases at V and 0 bases at J; junction bases unmatched: 5.

The chain has TRBV6-6 and TRBJ2-3; D is unclear. This CDR3 is 12 amino acids long. Germline CDR1 MNHNY, CDR2 SVGAGI (reference sequence). V was clipped by 6 bases and J by 4 bases, with 8 bases between them. CDR3 loop: CASSYVPDTQYF. The CDR3 DNA is TGTGCCAGCAGCTATGTGCCAGATACGCAGTATTTT.

This clone was seen a few times. This sequence joins TRBV7-2 and TRBJ2-2, with D possibly TRBD1 on 5 matching bases. Looked up from germline, CDR1 is SGHTA and CDR2 is FQGNSA. CDR3 length: 14 residues. Trimming left V 1 base short and J 5 bases short, with 8 bases between. As DNA, the CDR3 is TGTGCCAGCAGCTTAGATGGGGCAACCGGGGAGCTGTTTTTT. It translates to CASSLDGATGELFF.

This sequence joins TRBV5-1 and TRBJ1-1; D is perhaps TRBD1 (5 bases). Germline V gene data show CDR1 as SGHRS and CDR2 as YFSETQ. Trimming removed 3 bases from V and 1 base from J, with 13 bases in between. This CDR3 has 15 amino acids. For the CDR3, the DNA is TGCGCCAGCAGCTCAGGGACCGTGAGGAACACTGAAGCTTTCTTT. This sequence encodes CASSSGTVRNTEAFF.

The V gene is TRBV18, the J gene TRBJ1-2; D might be TRBD1 (5 bases). Germline-derived CDR1 and CDR2 are KGHSH and LQKENI. CDR3 size: 15 residues. The ends were cut back, 2 bases at V and 7 bases at J, with 17 bases in the middle. The CDR3 loop reads CASSPYGQGASGYTF. In DNA, the CDR3 is TGTGCCAGCTCACCATATGGGCAGGGAGCGAGTGGCTACACCTTC. Using reference TRBV18 and TRBJ1-2 for the parts outside the CDR3, the full variable domain is NAGVMQNPRHLVRRRGQEARLRCSPMKGHSHVYWYRQLPEEGLKFMVYLQKENIIDESGMPKERFSAEFPKEGPSILRIQQVVRGDSAAYFCASSPYGQGASGYTFGSGTRLTVV.

This chain joins TRBV15 and TRBJ2-4, with TRBD1 matching over 8 bases. J gave up 0 bases and V 2 bases, and 6 bases lay outside the gene matches. The CDR3 contains 17 residues. CDR1 LNHNV and CDR2 YYDKDF come from the germline V gene (reference sequence). Here the CDR3 reads CATSRPRTGLAKNIQYF. DNA of the CDR3: TGTGCCACCAGCAGACCAAGGACAGGGCTAGCCAAAAACATTCAGTACTTC.

This clone is a singleton in its sample. The V call is TRBV5-1, the J call TRBJ2-5; D is unresolved. The V gene's germline CDR1 is SGHRS and CDR2 YFSETQ. Trimming pared 2 bases from V and 2 bases from J, leaving 10 bases between. This CDR3 spans 14 amino acids. DNA of the CDR3: TGCGCCAGCAGCTTCGGGCCTTCTCAAGAGACCCAGTACTTC. It translates to CASSFGPSQETQYF.

This clone was recorded a few times. This sequence joins TRBV2 and TRBJ1-1, with TRBD1 as a possible D gene (6 bases). The CDR3 has 14 residues. The V gene's germline CDR1 is SNHLY and CDR2 FYNNEI. Between the trimmed V and J ends, which lost 3 bases and 3 bases, there was a span of 11 bases. The CDR3: CASSETGGYTEAFF. The CDR3, as DNA: TGTGCCAGCAGTGAGACAGGCGGCTACACTGAAGCTTTCTTT.

This rearrangement joins TRBV6-6 to TRBJ2-5; 12 bases match TRBD2. The CDR3 is 15 amino acids. CDR1 and CDR2 (germline): MNHNY, SVGAGI (reference sequence). V was clipped by 7 bases and J by 5 bases; unmatched bases: 8. The CDR3: CASTAGLAGGETQYF. The DNA for the CDR3 is TGTGCCAGCACCGCGGGACTAGCGGGCGGGGAGACCCAGTACTTC.

The rearrangement links TRBV4-3 to TRBJ2-7; TRBD1 agrees at 10 bases. CDR3 length equals 15 residues. J was trimmed by 5 bases and V by 1 base; bases with no gene match: 5. From germline, CDR1 is LGHNA and CDR2 YSLEER. CDR3 region: CASSQGGTGVHEQYF. CDR3 coding DNA: TGCGCCAGCAGCCAAGGCGGGACAGGGGTCCACGAGCAGTACTTC.

The rearrangement uses TRBV4-3 and TRBJ2-1; 12 bases line up with TRBD1. The CDR3 runs to 16 residues. Losses at the gene ends were 4 bases for V and 7 bases for J; bases not matched to a gene: 8. Looked up from germline, CDR1 is LGHNA and CDR2 is YSLEER. The CDR3 loop reads CASSLRGTGGKNEQFF. CDR3 in DNA: TGCGCCAGCAGCCTCCGGGGGACAGGGGGCAAGAATGAGCAGTTCTTC.

This clone was observed a few times. The V gene is TRBV2, the J gene TRBJ1-6, with D unclear. Germline-derived CDR1 and CDR2 are SNHLY and FYNNEI. Trimming removed 7 bases from V and 0 bases from J, with 7 bases in between. The CDR3 has 14 amino acids. This CDR3 reads CASTSGSYNSPLHF. CDR3 DNA: TGTGCCAGCACCAGTGGCTCCTATAATTCACCCCTCCACTTT.

This clone was seen a handful of times. The rearrangement joins TRBV6-5 to TRBJ2-3, with a possible D match to TRBD1 (5 bases). The ends were cut back, 8 bases at V and 9 bases at J, with 9 bases in the middle. CDR1 and CDR2 from the germline V gene are MNHEY and SVGAGI. The CDR3 extends over 10 amino acids. The DNA of the CDR3 is TGTGCCAGCGGACATGGGACGCAGTATTTT. Amino acid sequence: CASGHGTQYF.

The V gene is TRBV25-1, the J gene TRBJ2-3; 12 bases map to TRBD1. The V gene's germline CDR1 is MGHDK and CDR2 SYGVNS. This CDR3 has 16 residues. The V segment lost 8 bases and the J segment 6 bases; nucleotides outside the gene matches: 12. The CDR3 coding sequence is TGTGCCAGCGGAACCGGGACAGGGGGCCCTGCGGATACGCAGTATTTT. As protein: CASGTGTGGPADTQYF.